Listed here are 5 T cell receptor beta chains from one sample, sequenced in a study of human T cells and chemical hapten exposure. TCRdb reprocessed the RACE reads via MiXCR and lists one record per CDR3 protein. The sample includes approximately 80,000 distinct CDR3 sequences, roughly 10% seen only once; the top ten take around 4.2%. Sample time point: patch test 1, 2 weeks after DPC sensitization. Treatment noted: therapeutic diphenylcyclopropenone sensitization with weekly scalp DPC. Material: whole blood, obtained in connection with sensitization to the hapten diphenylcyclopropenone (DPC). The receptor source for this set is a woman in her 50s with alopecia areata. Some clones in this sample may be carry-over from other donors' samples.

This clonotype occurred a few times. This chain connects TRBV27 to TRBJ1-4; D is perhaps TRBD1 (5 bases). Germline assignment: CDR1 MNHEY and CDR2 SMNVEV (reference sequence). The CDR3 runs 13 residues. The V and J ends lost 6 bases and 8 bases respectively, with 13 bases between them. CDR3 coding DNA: TGTGCCAGCAGAAGAGGGCCAGGGGAAAAACTGTTTTTT. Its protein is CASRRGPGEKLFF.

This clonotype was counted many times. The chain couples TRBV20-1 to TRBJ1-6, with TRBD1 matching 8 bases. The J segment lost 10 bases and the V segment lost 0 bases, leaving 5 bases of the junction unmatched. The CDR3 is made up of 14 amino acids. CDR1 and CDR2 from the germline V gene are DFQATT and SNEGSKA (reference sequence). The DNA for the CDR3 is TGCAGTGCTAGAGATCTGACAGGGGTATCACCCCTCCACTTT. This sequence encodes CSARDLTGVSPLHF.

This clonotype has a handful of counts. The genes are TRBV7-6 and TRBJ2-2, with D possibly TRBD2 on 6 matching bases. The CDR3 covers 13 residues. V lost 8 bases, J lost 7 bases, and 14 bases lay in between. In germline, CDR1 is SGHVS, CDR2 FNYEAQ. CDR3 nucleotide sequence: TGTGCCAGCCTGGAGGGAGCGGTCGGGGAGCTGTTTTTT. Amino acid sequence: CASLEGAVGELFF.

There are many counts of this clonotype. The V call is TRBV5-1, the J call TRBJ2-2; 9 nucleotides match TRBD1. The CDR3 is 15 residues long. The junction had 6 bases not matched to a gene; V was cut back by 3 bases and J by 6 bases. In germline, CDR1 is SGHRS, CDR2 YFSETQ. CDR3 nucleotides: TGCGCCAGCAGCTCTTTACAGGGGGCGGCCGGGGAGCTGTTTTTT. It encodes CASSSLQGAAGELFF.

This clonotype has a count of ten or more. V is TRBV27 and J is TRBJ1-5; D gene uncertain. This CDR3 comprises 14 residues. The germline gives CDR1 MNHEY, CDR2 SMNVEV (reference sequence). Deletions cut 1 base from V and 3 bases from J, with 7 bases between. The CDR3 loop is CASSLWGTNQPQHF. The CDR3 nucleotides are TGTGCCAGCAGTTTATGGGGTACCAATCAGCCCCAGCATTTT.